This is a list of T cell receptor beta chains from one sample in a study of blood T cells in healthy people across ages. TCRdb ran MiXCR on the 5' RACE reads and lists one entry per CDR3 protein. The repertoire has over 750,000 distinct CDR3 sequences, around 25% of them found once; the top ten carry roughly 9%. These data also formed part of another study, on T cells of mothers and their children.

The sample comprised blood. The receptors here all came from a boy between 5 and 17 years old in good health. Both conserved end residues are part of each CDR3. A D gene is named only where the DNA matches it firmly. Expanded clones get a size class; other rows say once, few or many, or leave the size out.

>TRBJ1-3|-|-|TRBV2
CASSPDSSSGNTIYF
TGTGCCAGCAGTCCCGACAGCTCCTCTGGAAACACCATATATTTT
>TRBJ1-6|few|TRBD1|TRBV7-2
CASSLAGQGYSPLHF
TGTGCCAGCAGCTTAGCCGGACAGGGTTATTCACCCCTCCACTTT
>TRBJ2-2|-|-|TRBV12-3/TRBV12-4
CASSLFIQGGLFF
TGTGCCAGCAGTTTATTTATACAGGGCGGGCTGTTTTTT
>TRBJ2-5|few|-|TRBV11-3
CATQGTETQYF
TGTGCCACCCAGGGTACCGAGACCCAGTACTTC
>TRBJ2-3|few|-|TRBV29-1
CSVNGGTSTDTQYF
TGCAGCGTTAACGGGGGTACAAGCACAGATACGCAGTATTTT
>TRBJ2-2|-|TRBD2|TRBV5-6
CASSPNLAGAGGELFF
TGTGCCAGCAGCCCTAATCTAGCGGGAGCAGGCGGGGAGCTGTTTTTT
>TRBJ1-2|few|TRBD1|TRBV20-1
CSARPTGALWGYTF
TGCAGTGCTAGACCTACAGGGGCCCTATGGGGCTACACCTTC
>TRBJ2-7|-|-|TRBV6-6
CASSYANYEQYF
TGTGCCAGCAGTTACGCGAACTACGAGCAGTACTTC
>TRBJ1-1|medium-sized|-|TRBV5-1
CASSRYGTSNTEAFF
TGCGCCAGCAGTCGATACGGGACGTCGAACACTGAAGCTTTCTTT
>TRBJ2-3|-|TRBD1|TRBV4-1
CASSDSHTGVTDTQYF
TGCGCCAGCAGCGACAGCCATACAGGGGTCACAGATACGCAGTATTTT
>TRBJ2-7|few|-|TRBV4-3
CASSQERPNYEQYF
TGCGCCAGCAGCCAAGAACGTCCAAATTACGAGCAGTACTTC
>TRBJ1-2|few|-|TRBV6-5
CASSLQGGGPYGYTF
TGTGCCAGCAGCCTACAGGGAGGGGGGCCCTATGGCTACACCTTC
>TRBJ1-5|few|-|TRBV2
CASKIYSNQPQHF
TGTGCCAGCAAGATCTATAGCAATCAGCCCCAGCATTTT
>TRBJ2-7|few|TRBD1|TRBV28
CASSLPGTGTYEQYF
TGTGCCAGCAGTCTACCCGGGACAGGGACCTACGAGCAGTACTTC
>TRBJ2-5|few|-|TRBV21-1
CASSKTPGRETQYF
TGTGCCAGCAGCAAAACACCCGGGCGGGAGACCCAGTACTTC
>TRBJ1-2|-|-|TRBV3-1
CASSQDVFRYGYTF
TGTGCCAGCAGCCAAGATGTGTTCCGCTATGGCTACACCTTC
>TRBJ2-7|few|-|TRBV13
CASSARGDEQYF
TGTGCCAGCAGCGCCAGGGGGGACGAGCAGTACTTC
>TRBJ1-1|-|TRBD1|TRBV6-6
CASSRTSGGNTEAFF
TGTGCCAGCAGTCGGACTTCAGGGGGGAACACTGAAGCTTTCTTT
>TRBJ1-2|few|-|TRBV6-6
CASTEALGLYGYTF
TGTGCCAGCACAGAGGCCCTAGGGCTCTATGGCTACACCTTC
>TRBJ1-1|once|TRBD1|TRBV3-1
CASSTQGAGTEAFF
TGTGCCAGCAGCACCCAGGGGGCAGGCACTGAAGCTTTCTTT
>TRBJ2-3|-|-|TRBV14
CASSETSTAYTDTQYF
TGTGCCAGCAGCGAAACCAGCACAGCATACACAGATACGCAGTATTTT
>TRBJ2-3|-|-|TRBV20-1
CSAPSSTDTQYF
TGCAGTGCTCCTTCCTCCACAGATACGCAGTATTTT
>TRBJ1-2|-|TRBD1|TRBV6-2/TRBV6-3
CASSSTGEYGYTF
TGCGCCAGCAGCTCGACAGGGGAGTATGGCTACACCTTC
>TRBJ2-1|-|-|TRBV6-2/TRBV6-3
CASSYQTASNEQFF
TGTGCCAGCAGTTACCAAACAGCCAGCAATGAGCAGTTCTTC
>TRBJ2-4|-|TRBD2|TRBV7-2
CASSLDSSGTNIQYF
TGTGCCAGCAGCTTAGATAGTAGCGGGACAAACATTCAGTACTTC
>TRBJ1-1|-|TRBD1|TRBV6-2/TRBV6-3
CASSSTPTGLHTEAFF
TGTGCCAGCAGCTCAACCCCGACAGGGCTCCACACTGAAGCTTTCTTT
>TRBJ2-7|-|-|TRBV11-2
CASSPRAGYEQYF
TGTGCCAGCAGCCCCCGGGCAGGCTACGAGCAGTACTTC
>TRBJ1-6|-|-|TRBV5-1
CASSRSGSTNSPLHF
TGCGCCAGCAGCCGTTCAGGGTCCACCAATTCACCCCTCCACTTT
>TRBJ1-4|-|-|TRBV29-1
CSVELGGANGKLFF
TGCAGCGTTGAACTCGGGGGAGCTAATGGAAAACTGTTTTTT
>TRBJ2-1|-|-|TRBV28
CASSGTRRYNEQFF
TGTGCCAGCAGTGGGACAAGACGATACAATGAGCAGTTCTTC
>TRBJ1-2|-|-|TRBV2
CASTGYGYTF
TGTGCCAGCACGGGCTATGGCTACACCTTC
>TRBJ2-3|few|-|TRBV9
CASSVAITDTQYF
TGTGCCAGCAGCGTAGCGATCACAGATACGCAGTATTTT
>TRBJ2-1|few|TRBD2|TRBV20-1
CSARDSGGLNNEQFF
TGCAGTGCTAGAGATAGCGGGGGCCTTAACAATGAGCAGTTCTTC
>TRBJ2-5|few|TRBD1|TRBV6-4
CASSKDREETQYF
TGTGCCAGCAGTAAGGACAGGGAAGAGACCCAGTACTTC
>TRBJ1-5|few|-|TRBV12-3/TRBV12-4
CASSPKGGRDQPQHF
TGTGCCAGCAGTCCCAAGGGAGGGAGGGATCAGCCCCAGCATTTT
>TRBJ1-5|few|-|TRBV12-3/TRBV12-4
CASSRDVSNQPQHF
TGTGCCAGCAGTCGGGATGTTAGCAATCAGCCCCAGCATTTT
>TRBJ1-6|few|-|TRBV10-3
CAISESTLNNSPLHF
TGTGCCATCAGTGAGTCGACGTTAAATAATTCACCCCTCCACTTT
>TRBJ2-7|-|-|TRBV3-1
CASSQVSRYEQYF
TGTGCCAGCAGCCAAGTTTCGCGATACGAGCAGTACTTC
>TRBJ2-7|many|TRBD1|TRBV6-5
CASRQGAGEQYF
TGTGCCAGCAGGCAGGGGGCTGGCGAGCAGTACTTC
>TRBJ1-1|-|-|TRBV28
CASTLDRFMNTEAFF
TGTGCCAGCACCCTAGACAGATTCATGAACACTGAAGCTTTCTTT
>TRBJ2-2|few|TRBD2|TRBV5-4
CASSLRPGLAGGPNTGELFF
TGTGCCAGCAGCCTTCGCCCCGGACTAGCGGGAGGGCCGAACACCGGGGAGCTGTTTTTT
>TRBJ2-5|few|-|TRBV5-6
CASSLEGHFQETQYF
TGTGCCAGCAGCTTGGAAGGACACTTCCAAGAGACCCAGTACTTC
>TRBJ2-1|-|TRBD2|TRBV7-3
CASSPGTSGTGQFF
TGTGCCAGCAGCCCAGGGACTAGCGGCACCGGGCAGTTCTTC
>TRBJ1-2|-|TRBD1|TRBV12-5
CASGPVTGQGAYDYGYTF
TGTGCTAGTGGTCCCGTTACAGGACAGGGGGCGTATGACTATGGCTACACCTTC
>TRBJ2-1|-|-|TRBV7-3
CASSLRGANEQFF
TGTGCCAGCAGCCTAAGAGGGGCCAATGAGCAGTTCTTC
>TRBJ2-1|few|TRBD2|TRBV7-9
CASSFSSGSSYNEQFF
TGTGCCAGCAGCTTCTCGAGCGGGAGCTCCTACAATGAGCAGTTCTTC
>TRBJ2-1|few|TRBD2|TRBV4-2
CASSHPQGLAGGPNEQFF
TGTGCCAGCAGCCACCCCCAGGGACTAGCGGGAGGGCCAAATGAGCAGTTCTTC
>TRBJ2-3|once|TRBD2|TRBV29-1
CSVARMGASGGTDTQYF
TGCAGCGTTGCCCGAATGGGGGCTAGCGGGGGAACAGATACGCAGTATTTT
>TRBJ2-3|few|-|TRBV10-3
CAISETHSIDTQYF
TGTGCCATCAGTGAAACCCACAGTATTGATACGCAGTATTTT
>TRBJ2-4|-|-|TRBV2
CASIPITGRRAKNIQYF
TGTGCCAGCATCCCGATTACAGGGCGAAGGGCCAAAAACATTCAGTACTTC
>TRBJ1-1|-|-|TRBV11-2
CASSGQTDTEAFF
TGTGCCAGCAGCGGACAAACGGACACTGAAGCTTTCTTT
>TRBJ2-7|-|TRBD2|TRBV20-1
CSAKIAGGGEQYF
TGCAGTGCTAAGATAGCGGGTGGTGGCGAGCAGTACTTC
>TRBJ2-7|few|-|TRBV13
CASSRGGRSGEQYF
TGTGCCAGCAGCAGGGGGGGAAGGAGCGGCGAGCAGTACTTC
>TRBJ2-2|few|TRBD2|TRBV5-1
CASSLEGTSGSGGELFF
TGCGCCAGCAGCTTGGAGGGGACTAGCGGGAGCGGCGGGGAGCTGTTTTTT
>TRBJ2-3|-|TRBD1|TRBV9
CASSLGTGDVTQYF
TGTGCCAGCAGCCTAGGGACAGGGGACGTGACGCAGTATTTT
>TRBJ1-2|few|-|TRBV5-1
CASSLDTRHYGYTF
TGCGCCAGCAGCTTGGACACAAGACACTATGGCTACACCTTC
>TRBJ2-2|-|-|TRBV7-9
CASSLSSDNTGELFF
TGTGCCAGCAGCTTATCCTCGGATAACACCGGGGAGCTGTTTTTT